The T cell receptor (beta chain) described here comes from a study of T-cell memory formation after mild COVID-19. At the level of the study: Largely donor-specific TCR clusters were found. Study observations and caveats: Mostly located in CM and EM were contracting CD4+ clones, with contracting CD8+ clones located in EMRA.

V lost 5 bases, J lost 2 bases, and 7 bases lay in between. Germline loops: CDR1 SEHNR, CDR2 FQNEAQ (reference sequence). CDR3 size: 13 residues. About this clonotype: Its antigen is not identified.

Constant-segment primers served in 5'RACE that generated TCR alpha and TCR beta cDNA libraries bearing sample barcodes and UMIs. TCRdb passed the 5' RACE reads through MiXCR, listing each CDR3 protein once. The sample lists roughly 340,000 distinct CDR3 sequences, 20% to 25% occurring once. The source material was PBMCs or a T cell subset sorted from them (not recorded which). The TCR was taken from a young man who had mild COVID-19 (a few samples of this study predate the infection). Cell type and time point are not known. V usage is TRBV7-9 and J usage is TRBJ2-1; D is unclear. CDR3: CASSPSPYNEQFF. The CDR3 DNA is TGTGCCAGCAGCCCTTCCCCCTACAATGAGCAGTTCTTC. The variable domain in full, completed from reference TRBV7-9 and TRBJ2-1, reads DTGVSQNPRHKITKRGQNVTFRCDPISEHNRLYWYRQTLGQGPEFLTYFQNEAQLEKSRLLSDRFSAERPKGSFSTLEIQRTEQGDSAMYLCASSPSPYNEQFFGPGTRLTVL.